A selection of T cell receptor beta chains follows, all from one sample in a study of T cells in Graves' hyperthyroidism and ophthalmopathy. TCRdb itself ran the multiplex PCR reads through MiXCR, one entry per CDR3 protein. This sample has a few hundred thousand distinct CDR3 sequences, with roughly 50% found just once. Material for sequencing was peripheral blood or thyroid tissue (not recorded which). These receptors were taken from a woman aged 18-35 years with Graves' hyperthyroidism. The CDR3 runs from the conserved cysteine through the conserved F or W. The D gene is left open where the match is weak. Where a row states a size, it is once, few, many or the class of an expanded clone; other rows omit it.

J gene,D gene,clone size,V gene,CDR3 protein,CDR3 DNA
TRBJ2-5,.,few,TRBV7-9,CASRPRGQETQYF,TGTGCCAGCAGACCCAGGGGCCAAGAGACCCAGTACTTC
TRBJ1-5,.,.,TRBV7-2,CASSLYPGPSFLHQPQHF,TGTGCCAGCAGCTTATACCCAGGCCCTTCTTTTCTTCATCAGCCCCAGCATTTT
TRBJ2-7,.,.,TRBV5-1,CASRRDSYYEQYF,TGCGCCAGCCGAAGGGACTCCTACTACGAGCAGTACTTC
TRBJ2-5,TRBD2,.,TRBV7-6,CASTPAGVKETQYF,TGTGCCAGCACCCCGGCGGGAGTTAAAGAGACCCAGTACTTC
TRBJ1-4,.,.,TRBV7-9,CASSHPEGDEKLFF,TGTGCCAGCAGCCACCCGGAAGGGGATGAAAAACTGTTTTTT
TRBJ2-2,TRBD1,.,TRBV6-5,CASSLWGTGGNTGELFF,TGTGCCAGCAGTTTATGGGGGACAGGGGGCAACACCGGGGAGCTGTTTTTT
TRBJ1-6,TRBD1,.,TRBV20-1,CSASRDRGQSPLHF,TGCAGTGCTAGTAGGGACAGGGGGCAATCACCCCTCCACTTT
TRBJ1-1,.,.,TRBV29-1,CSIRVLLDAEAFF,TGCAGCATCCGGGTCCTTCTGGACGCTGAAGCTTTCTTT
TRBJ2-7,.,.,TRBV7-2,CASSLRPGPYSYEQYF,TGTGCCAGCAGTCTCCGCCCGGGGCCCTACTCCTACGAGCAGTACTTC
TRBJ1-2,.,many,TRBV29-1,CSVAFPSGHGYTF,TGCAGCGTTGCGTTCCCCTCGGGGCATGGCTACACCTTC
TRBJ2-2,.,.,TRBV19,CASRLAGDNTGELFF,TGTGCCAGTAGACTGGCAGGGGATAACACCGGGGAGCTGTTTTTT
TRBJ2-7,.,.,TRBV2,CASSFGTSSYEQYF,TGTGCCAGCAGTTTTGGGACAAGCTCCTACGAGCAGTACTTC
TRBJ2-5,TRBD1,.,TRBV25-1,CASSEPGTGQETQYF,TGTGCCAGCAGTGAACCCGGGACAGGACAAGAGACCCAGTACTTC
TRBJ1-2,TRBD1,few,TRBV9,CASSGKNRGYGYTF,TGTGCCAGCAGCGGCAAGAACAGGGGGTATGGCTACACCTTC
TRBJ2-5,.,few,TRBV7-3,CASSLDGVTGMETQYF,TGTGCTAGCAGCTTAGACGGGGTAACGGGAATGGAGACCCAGTACTTC
TRBJ2-7,.,few,TRBV5-1,CASSLEGKLYYEQYF,TGCGCCAGCAGCTTGGAGGGGAAGCTATACTACGAGCAGTACTTC
TRBJ2-7,TRBD2,.,TRBV10-3,CAIRTGLAGQYF,TGTGCCATCAGAACGGGACTAGCGGGGCAGTACTTC
TRBJ1-2,.,many,TRBV2,CASTRGVYGYTF,TGTGCCAGCACTCGTGGGGTATATGGCTACACCTTC
TRBJ1-4,.,few,TRBV11-2,CASSQGGATNEKLFF,TGTGCCAGCAGCCAGGGCGGTGCAACTAATGAAAAACTGTTTTTT
TRBJ1-3,.,many,TRBV7-9,CASSFVQGLTIYF,TGTGCCAGCAGCTTTGTACAGGGACTGACCATATATTTT
TRBJ1-1,.,.,TRBV25-1,CAWSVMLNTEAFF,TGTGCCTGGAGTGTAATGCTGAACACTGAAGCTTTCTTT
TRBJ2-2,.,.,TRBV7-6,CASSLEVYDRGELFF,TGTGCCAGCAGCTTAGAAGTCTATGATAGGGGGGAGCTGTTTTTT
TRBJ1-5,TRBD1,.,TRBV19,CASRLRDRSNSNQPQHF,TGTGCCAGTAGGCTCCGGGACAGGAGTAATAGCAATCAGCCCCAGCATTTT
TRBJ1-5,.,.,TRBV20-1,CSARGGQSNQPQHF,TGCAGTGCTAGAGGGGGCCAAAGCAATCAGCCCCAGCATTTT
TRBJ1-2,TRBD1,many,TRBV25-1,CASSEGTGDGYTF,TGTGCCAGCAGTGAAGGGACAGGGGACGGCTACACCTTC
TRBJ1-5,.,few,TRBV14,CASSYGDRQPQHF,TGTGCCAGCAGTTACGGTGACCGTCAGCCCCAGCATTTT
TRBJ1-2,TRBD1,many,TRBV2,CASSPRDSVNYGYTF,TGTGCCAGCAGTCCCCGGGACAGCGTCAACTATGGCTACACCTTC
TRBJ1-1,.,.,TRBV7-8,CASSLARDDTEAFF,TGTGCCAGCAGCTTAGCCCGGGACGACACTGAAGCTTTCTTT
TRBJ2-7,.,.,TRBV19,CASSMGDSYEQYF,TGTGCCAGTAGTATGGGAGACAGTTACGAGCAGTACTTC
TRBJ2-6,.,.,TRBV24-1,CATSESGANVLTF,TGTGCCACCAGTGAGTCCGGGGCCAACGTCCTGACTTTC
TRBJ2-7,.,.,TRBV7-9,CASSLDGGPYEQYF,TGTGCCAGCAGCTTAGATGGGGGACCCTACGAGCAGTACTTC
TRBJ1-3,.,few,TRBV7-3,CASSLSSLSGNTIYF,TGTGCCAGCAGCTTAAGTTCCCTCTCTGGAAACACCATATATTTT
TRBJ2-7,TRBD1,.,TRBV5-6,CASSSPTGAYEQYF,TGTGCCAGCAGCTCTCCGACAGGGGCCTACGAGCAGTACTTC
TRBJ1-1,.,.,TRBV7-2,CASSFFSGETEAFF,TGTGCCAGCAGCTTTTTTTCGGGCGAGACTGAAGCTTTCTTT
TRBJ1-5,TRBD1,.,TRBV29-1,CSARQGDAPQHF,TGCAGCGCTAGACAGGGGGATGCGCCCCAGCATTTT
TRBJ2-5,TRBD1,many,TRBV7-8,CASSLAGRGQETQYF,TGTGCCAGCAGCTTAGCAGGCAGGGGGCAAGAGACCCAGTACTTC
TRBJ2-5,TRBD2,.,TRBV12-3/TRBV12-4,CASSLQPSGGGTQYF,TGTGCCAGCAGTTTGCAACCTAGCGGCGGAGGGACCCAGTACTTC
TRBJ1-3,.,.,TRBV5-1,CASSFEPRKGNTIYF,TGCGCCAGCAGCTTTGAACCAAGGAAAGGAAACACCATATATTTT
TRBJ1-1,.,.,TRBV7-2,CASSSDGFFAEAFF,TGTGCCAGCAGCTCAGACGGGTTTTTCGCTGAAGCTTTCTTT
TRBJ2-6,.,.,TRBV7-9,CASSVVSGSSGANVLTF,TGTGCCAGCAGCGTAGTCTCAGGTTCGAGTGGGGCCAACGTCCTGACTTTC
TRBJ1-1,.,many,TRBV29-1,CSVELRGSGEAFF,TGCAGCGTTGAACTCCGGGGGTCCGGTGAAGCTTTCTTT
TRBJ2-5,TRBD2,few,TRBV29-1,CSVAGTSGSGETQYF,TGCAGCGTTGCTGGGACTAGCGGGAGTGGGGAGACCCAGTACTTC
TRBJ2-7,.,.,TRBV7-8,CASSRGTDAYEQYF,TGTGCCAGCAGCCGCGGGACCGATGCCTACGAGCAGTACTTC